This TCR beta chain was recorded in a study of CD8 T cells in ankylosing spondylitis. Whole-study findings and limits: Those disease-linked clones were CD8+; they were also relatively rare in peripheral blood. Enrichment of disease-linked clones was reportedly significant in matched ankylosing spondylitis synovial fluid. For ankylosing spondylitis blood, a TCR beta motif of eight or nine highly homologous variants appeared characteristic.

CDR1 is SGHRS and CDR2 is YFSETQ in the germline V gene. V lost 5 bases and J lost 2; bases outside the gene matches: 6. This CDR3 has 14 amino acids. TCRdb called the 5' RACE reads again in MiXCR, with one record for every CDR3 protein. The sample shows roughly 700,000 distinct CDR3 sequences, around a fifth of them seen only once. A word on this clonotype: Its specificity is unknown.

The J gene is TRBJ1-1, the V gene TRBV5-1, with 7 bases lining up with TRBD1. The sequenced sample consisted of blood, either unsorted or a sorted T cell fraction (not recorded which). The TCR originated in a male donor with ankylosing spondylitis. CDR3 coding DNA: TGCGCCAGCAGGGAGACAGGGCGTAACACTGAAGCTTTCTTT. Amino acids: CASRETGRNTEAFF.